This T cell receptor (beta chain) was found in a study of shared clonotypes between healthy human individuals. General study findings and limits: In contrast to clonotypes shared by all four donors, non-shared clonotypes had lower generation probabilities. The study generally estimated greater richness for naive than memory subsets.

Once extracted for a subset, genomic DNA was divided evenly among several immunoSEQ plates. The authors' processing: Filtering differed for immunoSEQ, which gave only junction sequences without quality scores. Some clones are missing from TCRdb's copy, which holds only in-frame ones; the method was immunoSEQ multiplex PCR. V and J calls plus clone size are reproduced from that table; the DNA served to infer D and trimming. This sample has under 1 million clones, with 90% to 97% found just once. This clone was recorded once. The antigen remains undetermined. Naive CD8 cells lacked CD45RO, underwent positive selection for CCR7 and left out terminally differentiated effector memory CD45RA+ cells. The CDR3 has 15 amino acids. CDR1 and CDR2 (germline): SGDLS, YYNGEE. Trimming removed 2 bases from V and 8 bases from J; junction bases left unmatched: 6.

The sequenced sample consisted of naive CD8+ T cells sorted from blood. The chain links TRBV9 to TRBJ2-1; 11 positions match TRBD2. This clonotype originated in a man aged 25 to 40 in good health. CDR3 sequence: CASSVGLAGSDEQFF. CDR3 nucleotides: TGTGCCAGCAGCGTCGGACTAGCGGGTTCGGATGAGCAGTTCTTC.